The clone carrying this TCR beta chain is a singleton in its sample. These data belong to a study of blood T cell repertoires in COVID-19. TCRdb's table, derived via immunoSEQ multiplex PCR, lists solely in-frame clones and lacks some. Counted here are 130,000 to 150,000 clones, less than 85% occurring once; the ten biggest clones make up approximately 5.8%. Germline lookup yields CDR1 SGHVS and CDR2 FQNEAQ. The CDR3 has 12 amino acids. Trimming removed 5 bases at V and 10 bases at J, with 11 bases between. The chain is built from TRBV7-8 and TRBJ1-4; D is perhaps TRBD1 (6 bases). This sequence originates from a human donor in a cohort sampled during active COVID-19. What was sequenced was peripheral blood. DNA for the CDR3: TGTGCCAGCAGCCTGGGACAAGGAAAACTGTTTTTT. This encodes CASSLGQGKLFF.